This T cell receptor (beta chain) was sequenced for a study of T cells in women clearing cervical HPV infection. Overall study context: Controls' single incident HPV16 infection cleared within 12 months without precancer. Cases' blood sampling followed lesion detection by median around 150 days (90 to 200).

Notes on this clone: Its antigen is not known. The DNA ends 3 residues before the CDR3 does, and the rest of the CDR3 is filled in from the germline J gene.

CDR1 and CDR2 from the germline V gene are KGHSH and LQKENI. The CDR3 is 12 amino acids. Profiling relied on immunoSEQ multiplex PCR, and the TCRdb table lists in-frame clones only, not all of them. The listing contains about 27,000 clones. General study results and limits: TRBV6-7 relative abundance averaged around 0.11% in cases and 0.15% to 0.2% in controls. Repertoire richness, not evenness, was significantly elevated in CIN3+ cases versus controls.

Input material: blood buffy coat. The sequence was collected from a woman between 18 and 75 years old with a cervical HPV16 infection that either progressed to CIN3+ or cleared (not recorded which). The V gene is TRBV18, the J gene TRBJ2-4; a weak D match, TRBD1 (6 bases). Partial CDR3 DNA: TGTGCCAGCTCACAACAGGGCTACGGT. Translating it yields CASSQQGYG. The full CDR3 protein is CASSQQGYGQYF. Using reference TRBV18 and TRBJ2-4 for the parts outside the CDR3, the full variable domain is NAGVMQNPRHLVRRRGQEARLRCSPMKGHSHVYWYRQLPEEGLKFMVYLQKENIIDESGMPKERFSAEFPKEGPSILRIQQVVRGDSAAYFCASSQQGYGQYFGAGTRLSVL.